Following are 10 T cell receptor beta chains from one sample sequenced in a study of T-cell reconstitution after alpha-beta-depleted transplantation in children. For TCRbeta, the library was prepared with unique molecular identifiers. MiXCR, run by TCRdb on the PCR reads, gives a single entry per CDR3 protein. The data hold 250,000 to 400,000 distinct CDR3 sequences, with about a quarter observed a single time. The specimen comprised PBMCs, mostly from graft donor cells, sampled 180 days after TCRalphabeta/CD19-depleted stem cell transplant. All receptors derive from a male patient between 5 and 17 years old who had a stem cell transplant for acute lymphoblastic leukemia, so the T cells may come from the graft donor.

The V call is TRBV5-1, the J call TRBJ2-2, with unresolved D. V was pared by 0 bases and J by 5 bases, with 17 bases between. This CDR3 region has 17 residues. Germline CDR1 and CDR2: SGHRS and YFSETQ. CDR3 DNA sequence: TGCGCCAGCAGCTTGGCCGGACGGACGATGAGGACCGGGGAGCTGTTTTTT. This encodes CASSLAGRTMRTGELFF.

This clonotype was seen a handful of times. The V call is TRBV30, the J call TRBJ2-3, with a weak D call TRBD2 (5 bases). Trimming removed 2 bases at V and 5 bases at J, with 11 bases between. The germline CDR1 and CDR2 sequences are GTSNPN and SVGIG (reference sequence). CDR3 length equals 13 residues. CDR3 coding DNA: TGTGCCTGGAGTTTAGCGTGGGGAGATACGCAGTATTTT. It translates to CAWSLAWGDTQYF.

The J gene is TRBJ1-2, the V gene TRBV20-1, with TRBD1 identical over 7 bases. The CDR3 has 14 amino acids. V lost 5 bases to trimming and J lost 1 base; unmatched junction nucleotides: 7. Germline V gene data show CDR1 as DFQATT and CDR2 as SNEGSKA (reference sequence). The CDR3 sequence: CSARRDSRNYGYTF. As DNA, the CDR3 is TGCAGTGCTCGCCGGGACAGCCGTAACTATGGCTACACCTTC.

This clonotype was seen a handful of times. V usage is TRBV7-2 and J usage is TRBJ2-7; D remains ambiguous. Trimming cost V 4 bases and J 0 bases, with 7 bases left between them. The CDR3 has 13 amino acids. CDR1 is SGHTA, CDR2 FQGNSA, per germline. CDR3 sequence (DNA): TGTGCCAGCAGCTCTCTGATCTCCTACGAGCAGTACTTC. Residues: CASSSLISYEQYF.

The chain employs TRBV20-1 and TRBJ1-5, with D possibly being TRBD1 (5 bases). The V gene lost 0 bases and the J gene lost 3 bases, with 15 bases spanning the gap. From germline, CDR1 is DFQATT and CDR2 SNEGSKA (reference sequence). CDR3 length: 16 amino acids. The CDR3 DNA follows: TGCAGTGCTAGAGATCGGGGGAAAACCCCCAATCAGCCCCAGCATTTT. It is translated as CSARDRGKTPNQPQHF.

This chain's CDR3 is CASSLGQGGAALGANVLTF. CDR3 sequence (DNA): TGTGCCAGCAGCTTGGGACAGGGAGGGGCTGCACTGGGGGCCAACGTCCTGACTTTC. V is TRBV11-1 and J is TRBJ2-6, with 9 positions matching TRBD1. The CDR3 runs 19 residues. CDR1 and CDR2 (germline): SGHAT, FQDESV (reference sequence). V lost 3 bases, J lost 4 bases, and 13 bases stayed unmatched.

The V gene is TRBV9, the J gene TRBJ2-1; the D is unclear. The CDR3 extends over 15 amino acids. Germline assignment: CDR1 SGDLS and CDR2 YYNGEE. Trimming took off 1 base at V and 3 bases at J, with 11 bases between the two ends. The CDR3 DNA sequence: TGTGCCAGCAGCGTAAGTCCGGGTATCTACAATGAGCAGTTCTTC. It specifies CASSVSPGIYNEQFF.

This chain uses TRBV20-1 with TRBJ2-1; D ambiguous. Germline V gene sequence: CDR1 DFQATT, CDR2 SNEGSKA (reference sequence). The V end was cut by 0 bases, the J end by 1 base, with 10 bases between. The CDR3 spans 15 residues. Here the CDR3 DNA reads TGCAGTGCTAGAGATGACCCGGTTTCCTACAATGAGCAGTTCTTC. Its translation is CSARDDPVSYNEQFF.

This chain connects TRBV21-1 to TRBJ2-5; the tabulated D call, TRBD1, remains unverified against the DNA. TRBV21-1 is deemed a pseudogene. The length of the CDR3 is 13 residues. CDR3 sequence: CASSETGEETQYF. The CDR3 nucleotides read TGTGCCAGCAGCGAGACAGGGGAGGAGACCCAGTACTTC.

This clonotype was seen a handful of times. The chain is built from TRBV12-3 or TRBV12-4 and TRBJ1-1; D not resolved. The CDR3 totals 13 residues. V lost 7 bases to trimming and J lost 0 bases, with 9 bases between them. CDR3 region: CASKAQMNTEAFF. For the CDR3, the DNA is TGTGCCAGCAAGGCACAAATGAACACTGAAGCTTTCTTT.